Listed below are T cell receptor beta chains from one sample, sequenced in a study of regulatory T cells in long-lasting Graves disease. Each CDR3 protein gets one entry after TCRdb re-called the multiplex PCR reads with MiXCR. The top ten hold about a fifth of the sample, which has 350,000 to 450,000 distinct CDR3 sequences, under 25% seen once. The sample here was peripheral blood mononuclear cells (PBMCs), taken when the disease was refractory, from a patient treated with antithyroid drugs. These receptors all come from a female donor with Graves disease. The CDR3 runs from the conserved cysteine through the conserved F or W. The D gene is left open where the match is weak. Where a row states a size, it is once, few, many or the class of an expanded clone; other rows omit it.

d_call	v_call	j_call	clone_size	cdr3_aa	cdr3_nt
.	TRBV12-3/TRBV12-4	TRBJ1-1	many	CASSLLFGGNTEAFF	TGTGCCAGCAGCCTCCTTTTCGGGGGGAACACTGAAGCTTTCTTT
.	TRBV7-3	TRBJ2-7	.	CASSLMQRAYEQYF	TGTGCCAGCAGCTTAATGCAGAGGGCCTACGAGCAGTACTTC
.	TRBV5-4	TRBJ1-2	many	CASSLGGTLNYGYTF	TGTGCCAGCAGCTTGGGAGGCACACTAAACTATGGCTACACCTTC
.	TRBV12-3/TRBV12-4	TRBJ1-2	many	CASSSVGKWGYTF	TGTGCCAGCAGCAGTGTTGGGAAATGGGGCTACACCTTC
.	TRBV25-1	TRBJ1-4	few	CASSEAGGEEEKLFF	TGTGCCAGCAGTGAAGCTGGTGGGGAAGAGGAAAAACTGTTTTTT
TRBD1	TRBV5-8	TRBJ1-2	.	CASSTPGQGAYYGYTF	TGTGCCAGCAGCACACCGGGACAGGGGGCTTACTATGGCTACACCTTC
.	TRBV6-1	TRBJ2-3	.	CASDEYVGDPTDTQYF	TGTGCCAGCGACGAGTACGTCGGGGACCCCACAGATACGCAGTATTTT
TRBD1	TRBV27	TRBJ1-2	few	CASSGGTDYYGYTF	TGTGCCAGCAGTGGGGGGACAGATTACTATGGCTACACCTTC
TRBD1	TRBV4-1	TRBJ1-3	.	CASSQGKGQGVISGNTIYF	TGCGCCAGCAGCCAAGGCAAGGGACAGGGGGTTATCTCTGGAAACACCATATATTTT
TRBD2	TRBV10-3	TRBJ2-7	many	CAIRKTSGRAAEQYF	TGTGCCATCAGGAAGACTAGCGGGAGGGCAGCGGAGCAGTACTTC
.	TRBV6-2/TRBV6-3	TRBJ2-4	.	CASTGKNIQYF	TGTGCCAGCACGGGAAAAAACATTCAGTACTTC
.	TRBV18	TRBJ1-2	few	CASSPNSGDGYTF	TGTGCCAGCTCACCTAATTCAGGGGATGGCTACACCTTC
.	TRBV29-1	TRBJ2-7	many	CSVLRSARGDEQYF	TGCAGCGTTCTGAGATCGGCCAGGGGCGACGAGCAGTACTTC
.	TRBV20-1	TRBJ2-5	few	CSAGETDQETQYF	TGCAGTGCTGGAGAGACAGACCAAGAGACCCAGTACTTC
.	TRBV28	TRBJ1-1	many	CASSLRGLGTEAFF	TGTGCCAGCAGCTTGCGGGGGCTAGGCACTGAAGCTTTCTTT
.	TRBV6-1	TRBJ2-3	many	CASSEASGKNTDTQYF	TGTGCCAGCAGTGAAGCTAGCGGAAAGAACACAGATACGCAGTATTTT
.	TRBV30	TRBJ1-1	many	CAWSPTRRGLKYTEAFF	TGTGCCTGGAGTCCTACCCGAAGGGGCTTGAAGTACACTGAAGCTTTCTTT
TRBD2	TRBV28	TRBJ2-2	.	CASSDIAGENTGELFF	TGTGCCAGCAGTGATATAGCGGGGGAGAACACCGGGGAGCTGTTTTTT
.	TRBV6-1	TRBJ1-5	few	CATHPGRNNQPQHF	TGTGCCACCCATCCCGGACGGAACAATCAGCCCCAGCATTTT
.	TRBV6-5	TRBJ2-3	.	CASSYREDTQYF	TGTGCCAGCAGTTACAGGGAAGATACGCAGTATTTT
.	TRBV5-1	TRBJ2-3	once	CASSLRNGGTDTQYF	TGCGCCAGCAGCTTGAGGAACGGAGGCACAGATACGCAGTATTTT
.	TRBV12-3/TRBV12-4	TRBJ1-2	many	CASSLAVRQRDGYTF	TGTGCCAGCAGTTTAGCGGTGAGGCAGAGGGATGGCTACACCTTC